What follows is one T cell receptor beta chain and its context. Losses at the gene ends were 4 bases for V and 1 base for J; bases not matched to a gene: 6. The germline V gene encodes CDR1 SGHRS and CDR2 YFSETQ. The CDR3 length is 15 residues. Original methodology: Filtering was not the same, since immunoSEQ gave junction-only sequences without quality scores. Produced via immunoSEQ multiplex PCR; TCRdb's table is partial and in-frame only. That table furnishes V, J and clone size, whereas the DNA furnished D and trimming. The sample lists more than 1,200,000 clones, approximately 98.5% occurring once. The entry originates in a study of shared clonotypes between healthy human individuals. Study in general: Those who served as donors were a couple of women and three men between the ages of 18 and 49. Every donor yielded three CD4 naive, three CD4 memory, two CD8 naive and one CD8 memory plate.

The TCR comes from a man younger than 45 in good health. This chain links TRBV5-1 with TRBJ1-1; 8 nucleotides match TRBD1. Sequencing was carried out using naive CD4+ T cells sorted from blood. The subset is: CD45RA+ positively selected. The CDR3 DNA reads as TGCGCCAGCAGCCTACACGGACAGGGGAACACTGAAGCTTTCTTT. Its protein is CASSLHGQGNTEAFF.